This T cell receptor (beta chain) originates from a study of T cells after yellow fever vaccination. V lost 4 bases to trimming and J lost 4 bases, with 11 bases between them. The germline V gene has CDR1 SGHDT and CDR2 YYEEEE. The length of the CDR3 is 13 residues. TCRdb re-called the 5' RACE reads through MiXCR, storing one row per CDR3 protein. The table shows under 600,000 distinct CDR3 sequences, with 20% to 25% occurring only once. The TCR originated in a man between 18 and 35 years old who received the YFV17D yellow fever vaccine. Specimen: PBMCs, collected approximately 20 days after the first yellow fever vaccination. V gene TRBV5-6 combines with J gene TRBJ1-2; D may be TRBD1 (6 bases). CDR3 sequence reads: CASSHREPYGYTF. The CDR3 nucleotides read TGTGCCAGCAGCCACAGGGAGCCCTATGGCTACACCTTC.